The 26 T cell receptor beta chains given below trace back to one sample, sequenced in a study of CD8+ T cells in alopecia areata. This sample's treatment: oral pan-JAK inhibitor, 5-10 mg twice daily. cDNA prepared by RNA extraction and subsequent reverse transcription served as the template for sequencing. The data were produced by immunoSEQ multiplex PCR, yet TCRdb's version contains in-frame clones alone and is incomplete. Among roughly 200,000 clones listed, roughly two fifths were seen once. Sequencing used CD4+ T cells sorted from blood, obtained at approximately week 34, from a patient treated with tofacitinib. The receptors come from a human donor with alopecia areata.

Only a few counts were recorded for this clone. The genes are TRBV5-1 and TRBJ1-1, with TRBD1 matching 10 bases. Germline values: CDR1 SGHRS, CDR2 YFSETQ. Unmatched junction bases numbered 11, after V lost 4 bases and J lost 5 bases. CDR3 size: 16 residues. CDR3 region: CASSPGTGAKGTEAFF. CDR3 in DNA: TGCGCCAGCAGCCCTGGGACAGGGGCGAAGGGAACTGAAGCTTTCTTT.

The chain links TRBV7-2 to TRBJ1-6, with 11 bases lining up with TRBD1. Germline trimming cut 5 bases from V and 4 bases from J; bases unmatched to any gene: 7. The germline CDR1 and CDR2 sequences are SGHTA and FQGNSA. The CDR3 consists of 17 residues. CDR3: CASSPRTGGPYNSPLHF. In DNA, the CDR3 is TGTGCCAGCAGCCCGCGGACAGGGGGCCCGTATAATTCACCCCTCCACTTT.

Concerning this clone: Germline is not matched at one junction end, which may reflect a read error. The rearrangement uses TRBV27 and TRBJ1-5; perhaps TRBD1 as D (6 bases). The CDR3 is 15 residues long. Germline V lookup: CDR1 MNHEY, CDR2 SMNVEV (reference sequence). The CDR3 region is CASSLGRGNYHPQHF. The CDR3 bases are TGTGCCAGCAGTTTAGGCAGGGGAAATTATCATCCCCAGCATTTT.

This clone came up many times. This chain connects TRBV5-6 to TRBJ2-2; no reliable D call. Trimming stripped 3 bases from V and 3 bases from J, with 12 bases between. CDR1 SGHDT and CDR2 YYEEEE come from the germline V gene. The CDR3 loop spans 15 amino acids. The CDR3 here is CASSSRNTYTGELFF. CDR3 sequence (DNA): TGTGCCAGCAGCTCCAGAAACACTTACACCGGGGAGCTGTTTTTT.

J is TRBJ1-1 and V is TRBV6-5; D remains unclear. The CDR3 has 14 amino acids. Trimming shortened V by 5 bases and J by 1 base, and 11 bases separated the two germline ends. Germline V gene data show CDR1 as MNHEY and CDR2 as SVGAGI. The CDR3 sequence is CASSPPRENTEAFF. CDR3 nucleotide sequence: TGTGCCAGCAGTCCTCCCAGAGAGAACACTGAAGCTTTCTTT.

This chain connects TRBV30 to TRBJ2-3, with 9 nucleotides matching TRBD2. This CDR3 contains 14 residues. J was trimmed by 7 bases and V by 7 bases; bases with no gene match: 12. Germline CDR1 is GTSNPN and CDR2 is SVGIG (reference sequence). This CDR3 is CASRRWREGNTQYF. The CDR3, as DNA: TGTGCCTCTCGGAGGTGGCGGGAGGGGAATACGCAGTATTTT.

Only a few counts were recorded for this clone. The chain joins TRBV20-1 to TRBJ2-3; D gene uncertain. From germline, CDR1 is DFQATT and CDR2 SNEGSKA (reference sequence). The CDR3 contains 11 residues. V was shortened by 5 bases and J by 8 bases, with 11 bases between the two germline ends. The CDR3 nucleotides read TGCAGTGCTGCGCCAGCCCGTACGCAGTATTTT. Encoded protein: CSAAPARTQYF.

Note on this clone: This CDR3 is also generated by other DNA sequences in the sample. V and J are TRBV9 and TRBJ1-1, with D maybe TRBD1 (5 bases). The germline V and J ends were trimmed by 0 bases and 0 bases, with 9 bases remaining between them. The CDR3 sequence is 15 residues long. The germline gives CDR1 SGDLS, CDR2 YYNGEE. CDR3 amino acids: CASSVGGRLNTEAFF. CDR3 coding DNA: TGTGCCAGCAGCGTAGGGGGCCGACTGAACACTGAAGCTTTCTTT.

There are a few counts of this clone. The CDR3 DNA reads TGTGCCAGCAGTCGTCGTGAAAAACTGTTTTTT. Its translation: CASSRREKLFF. The rearrangement uses TRBV6-6 and TRBJ1-4; no reliable D call. The germline V gene has CDR1 MNHNY and CDR2 SVGAGI (reference sequence). The CDR3 totals 11 residues. Trimming removed 5 bases at V and 7 bases at J, with 5 bases between.

This clone was counted a single time. The V call is TRBV30, the J call TRBJ2-5; 7 nucleotides agree with TRBD2. Germline V CDR1 and CDR2: GTSNPN, SVGIG (reference sequence). The CDR3 covers 14 residues. Unmatched junction bases numbered 8, after V lost 5 bases and J lost 2 bases. CDR3 sequence: CAWSQLAKQETQYF. DNA for the CDR3: TGTGCCTGGTCCCAACTAGCGAAACAAGAGACCCAGTACTTC.

The chain is built from TRBV6-4 and TRBJ1-2; TRBD1 aligns across 7 bases. Per the germline V gene, CDR1 is MRHNA and CDR2 is SNTAGT. The CDR3 is 13 residues long. J was trimmed by 8 bases and V by 6 bases; bases with no gene match: 9. As DNA, the CDR3 is TGTGCCAGCAGCCAACAGGGGAAGATCGGCTACACCTTC. Translating it yields CASSQQGKIGYTF.

V and J are TRBV4-2 and TRBJ1-2; D is unclear. The CDR3 covers 17 residues. Germline V CDR1 and CDR2: LGHNA, YNFKEQ. The V end was cut by 4 bases, the J end by 4 bases, with 22 bases between. The CDR3 is CASSRGGPSGGSYGYTF. Written as DNA, the CDR3 is TGTGCCAGCAGCCGTGGTGGGCCTTCGGGAGGCTCCTATGGCTACACCTTC.

The chain links TRBV7-9 to TRBJ2-4; no reliable D call. Trimming took off 5 bases at V and 1 base at J, with 9 bases between the two ends. The CDR3 spans 14 residues. From germline, CDR1 is SEHNR and CDR2 FQNEAQ (reference sequence). CDR3 protein: CASSLALAKNIQYF. In DNA form, the CDR3 reads TGTGCCAGCAGCCTGGCCCTTGCCAAAAACATTCAGTACTTC.

This chain connects TRBV5-1 to TRBJ2-6, with D possibly TRBD2 on 5 matching bases. CDR3 size: 15 residues. V was shortened by 0 bases and J by 4 bases, with 8 bases between the two germline ends. CDR1 is SGHRS and CDR2 is YFSETQ in the germline V gene. The CDR3 DNA is TGCGCCAGCAGCTTGGCCGGAGGAGGGGCCAACGTCCTGACTTTC. Translation gives CASSLAGGGANVLTF. The variable domain in full, completed from reference TRBV5-1 and TRBJ2-6, reads KAGVTQTPRYLIKTRGQQVTLSCSPISGHRSVSWYQQTPGQGLQFLFEYFSETQRNKGNFPGRFSGRQFSNSRSEMNVSTLELGDSALYLCASSLAGGGANVLTFGAGSRLTVL.

This clone has just a few counts. This chain uses TRBV19 with TRBJ2-7; D is uncertain. V was clipped by 1 base and J by 4 bases, with 8 bases between them. The CDR3 totals 13 residues. Germline lookup yields CDR1 LNHDA and CDR2 SQIVND (reference sequence). The DNA of the CDR3 is TGTGCCAGTAGTATAGTCTCGGGTTACGAGCAGTACTTC. It translates to CASSIVSGYEQYF.

The chain couples TRBV6-6 to TRBJ1-5; 11 bases fit TRBD1. The CDR3 has 15 residues. Germline V gene data show CDR1 as MNHNY and CDR2 as SVGAGI (reference sequence). Losses at the gene ends were 2 bases for V and 6 bases for J; bases not matched to a gene: 3. CDR3 sequence (DNA): TGTGCCAGCAGTTACCCCGGGACAGGGGGTCAGCCCCAGCATTTT. Amino acid sequence: CASSYPGTGGQPQHF.

This clone was detected only a few times. The chain employs TRBV7-9 and TRBJ1-1; the D is unclear. The CDR3 extends over 12 amino acids. From germline, CDR1 is SEHNR and CDR2 FQNEAQ (reference sequence). Trimming left V 6 bases short and J 2 bases short, with 7 bases between. CDR3 sequence reads: CASRGGNTEAFF. Here the CDR3 DNA reads TGTGCCAGCAGGGGCGGCAACACTGAAGCTTTCTTT.

This chain joins TRBV1 and TRBJ1-1. TRBV1 is flagged as a pseudogene. This CDR3 contains 16 residues. The chain's CDR3 is CTSSQDSCGRSTEAFF. The DNA for the CDR3 is TGCACCAGCAGCCAAGATAGTTGTGGCAGAAGCACTGAAGCTTTCTTT.

This clone was seen once. The rearrangement uses TRBV15 and TRBJ2-3; D uncertain. Trimming removed 3 bases at V and 6 bases at J, with 10 bases between. Per the germline V gene, CDR1 is LNHNV and CDR2 is YYDKDF (reference sequence). The CDR3 length is 13 residues. The CDR3 spells CATSRIVWDTQYF. The CDR3 DNA follows: TGTGCCACCAGCAGGATAGTTTGGGATACGCAGTATTTT.

This chain connects TRBV4-2 to TRBJ1-2, with a tentative D call TRBD1 (6 bases). The CDR3 extends over 16 amino acids. CDR1 is LGHNA and CDR2 is YNFKEQ in the germline V gene. V was clipped by 0 bases and J by 4 bases, with 15 bases between them. The CDR3: CASSQESTGAIYGYTF. Written as DNA, the CDR3 is TGTGCCAGCAGCCAAGAGTCGACAGGTGCCATCTATGGCTACACCTTC.

The chain has TRBV5-6 and TRBJ2-7; TRBD1 or TRBD2 may be the D gene (5 bases each). V was cut by 4 bases and J by 1 base, with 9 bases left in between. The CDR3 is made up of 13 amino acids. In germline, CDR1 is SGHDT, CDR2 YYEEEE. The CDR3 sequence: CASSPGPSYEQYF. For the CDR3, the DNA is TGTGCCAGCAGCCCGGGACCATCCTACGAGCAGTACTTC. The full variable domain, rest sourced from reference TRBV5-6 and TRBJ2-7, is DAGVTQSPTHLIKTRGQQVTLRCSPKSGHDTVSWYQQALGQGPQFIFQYYEEEERQRGNFPDRFSGHQFPNYSSELNVNALLLGDSALYLCASSPGPSYEQYFGPGTRLTVT.

The chain employs TRBV7-9 and TRBJ1-6, with 7 bases matching TRBD1. Germline-derived CDR1 and CDR2 are SEHNR and FQNEAQ (reference sequence). This CDR3 is built from 14 residues. The V and J ends lost 5 bases and 5 bases, in that order; junction bases with no gene match: 3. The CDR3 is CASSGDRDNSPLHF. CDR3 sequence (DNA): TGTGCCAGCAGCGGGGACAGAGATAATTCACCCCTCCACTTT.

The chain has TRBV7-2 and TRBJ2-1, with TRBD1 matching over 11 bases. Germline CDR1 reads SGHTA; CDR2 reads FQGNSA. Trimming at V came to 5 bases and at J to 10 bases, leaving 7 bases not matched to a gene. This CDR3 contains 14 residues. This CDR3 is CASSPDRGRPEQFF. CDR3 DNA: TGTGCCAGCAGCCCGGACAGGGGGCGACCAGAGCAGTTCTTC.

This sequence joins TRBV19 and TRBJ2-7; 13 nucleotides line up with TRBD2. Germline V gene lookup returns CDR1 LNHDA and CDR2 SQIVND (reference sequence). The V gene end was trimmed by 5 bases and the J gene end by 3 bases; junction bases not matched to a gene: 4. CDR3 size: 15 residues. CDR3 in amino acids: CASSPGTSGNYEQYF. The CDR3 bases are TGTGCCAGTAGTCCCGGGACTAGCGGGAACTACGAGCAGTACTTC.

This sequence joins TRBV30 and TRBJ1-2; possible D gene TRBD1, 6 bases. The CDR3 is 10 residues long. CDR1 is GTSNPN, CDR2 SVGIG, per germline (reference sequence). V lost 5 bases, J lost 7 bases, and 8 bases lay in between. The chain's CDR3 is CAWGQPGYTF. The CDR3 DNA is TGTGCCTGGGGACAGCCTGGCTACACCTTC.

The chain is built from TRBV10-3 and TRBJ2-3; D might be TRBD2 (5 bases). V was cut by 2 bases and J by 3 bases, with 12 bases left in between. Germline assignment: CDR1 ENHRY and CDR2 SYGVKD. The CDR3 covers 15 residues. DNA for the CDR3: TGTGCCATCAGTGAGACCGGCGGGCGGACAGATACGCAGTATTTT. Encoded protein: CAISETGGRTDTQYF.